This TCR beta chain was captured in a study of CXCR3-negative and CXCR3-positive naive CD8 T cells. For the study at large: The total count of TRB reads reached 120 million to 150 million, and each library contributed about 1.5 +/- 0.3 million. Study-level results: Memory cells showed distinct TRBV-TRBJ patterns, while the two naive subsets matched. Much lower diversity was found in memory CD8+ cells, while both naive subsets had comparably high diversity.

The sorter processed each CD8+ T cell subset in triplicate at some 300,000 cells apiece. Note on this clonotype: Antigen unknown.

Researchers prepared the TRB cDNA libraries using 5' RACE with UMI labels. TCRdb re-called the 5' RACE reads and shows each CDR3 protein once, DNA omitted. Its listing shows about 48,000 distinct CDR3 sequences. Sequenced input: memory CD8+ T cells from blood. The TCR originated in a human donor in good health. Some clones in this sample may be carry-over from other donors' samples.

The CDR3 here is CASSQDDEYEQYF. This rearrangement joins TRBV3-1 to TRBJ2-7. Germline values: CDR1 LGHDT, CDR2 YNNKEL (reference sequence). The CDR3 contains 13 residues.